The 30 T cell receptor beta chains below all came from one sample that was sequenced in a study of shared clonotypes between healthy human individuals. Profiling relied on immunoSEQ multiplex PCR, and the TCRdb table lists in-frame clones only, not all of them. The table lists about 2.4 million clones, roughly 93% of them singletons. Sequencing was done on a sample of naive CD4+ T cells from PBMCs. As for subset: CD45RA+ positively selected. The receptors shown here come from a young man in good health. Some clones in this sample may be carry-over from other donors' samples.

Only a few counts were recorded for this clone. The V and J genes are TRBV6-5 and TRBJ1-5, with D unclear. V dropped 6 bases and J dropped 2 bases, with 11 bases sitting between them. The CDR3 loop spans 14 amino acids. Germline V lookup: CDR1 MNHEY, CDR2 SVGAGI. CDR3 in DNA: TGTGCCAGCAGCGATTATTGGGGCAATCAGCCCCAGCATTTT. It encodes CASSDYWGNQPQHF.

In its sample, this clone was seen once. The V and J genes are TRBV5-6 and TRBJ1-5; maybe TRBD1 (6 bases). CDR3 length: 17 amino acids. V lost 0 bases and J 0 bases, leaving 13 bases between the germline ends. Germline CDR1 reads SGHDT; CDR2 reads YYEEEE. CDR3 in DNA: TGTGCCAGCAGCTTGGGGCAGGGGATCTTTAGCAATCAGCCCCAGCATTTT. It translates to CASSLGQGIFSNQPQHF. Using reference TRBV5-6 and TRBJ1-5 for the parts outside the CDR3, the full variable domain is DAGVTQSPTHLIKTRGQQVTLRCSPKSGHDTVSWYQQALGQGPQFIFQYYEEEERQRGNFPDRFSGHQFPNYSSELNVNALLLGDSALYLCASSLGQGIFSNQPQHFGDGTRLSIL.

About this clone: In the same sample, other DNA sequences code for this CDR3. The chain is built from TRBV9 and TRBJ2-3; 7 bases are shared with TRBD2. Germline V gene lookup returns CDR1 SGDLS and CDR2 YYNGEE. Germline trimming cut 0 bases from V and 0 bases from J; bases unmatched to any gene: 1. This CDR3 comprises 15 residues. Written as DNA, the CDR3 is TGTGCCAGCAGCGTAGCCGGGGGGAGCACAGATACGCAGTATTTT. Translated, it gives CASSVAGGSTDTQYF.

The CDR3 coding sequence is TGTGCCAGCAGTGAATGGGGGCCGTTGGGTGGCTACACCTTC. It encodes CASSEWGPLGGYTF. V is TRBV6-1 and J is TRBJ1-2; tentatively, D is TRBD1 (6 bases). The CDR3 length is 14 residues. Deletions cut 2 bases from V and 7 bases from J, with 14 bases between. Germline assignment: CDR1 MNHNS and CDR2 SASEGT.

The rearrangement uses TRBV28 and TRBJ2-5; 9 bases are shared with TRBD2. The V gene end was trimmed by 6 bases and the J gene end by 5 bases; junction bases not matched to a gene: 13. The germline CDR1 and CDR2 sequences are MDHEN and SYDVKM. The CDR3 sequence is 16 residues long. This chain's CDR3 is CASSGASGMRGETQYF. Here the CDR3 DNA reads TGTGCCAGCAGCGGCGCTAGCGGGATGAGGGGGGAGACCCAGTACTTC.

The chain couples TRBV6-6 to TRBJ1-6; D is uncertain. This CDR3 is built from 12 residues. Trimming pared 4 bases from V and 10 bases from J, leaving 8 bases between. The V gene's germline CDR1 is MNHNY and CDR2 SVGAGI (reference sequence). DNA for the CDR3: TGTGCCAGCAGTTTATCCACGTCACCCCTCCACTTT. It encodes CASSLSTSPLHF.

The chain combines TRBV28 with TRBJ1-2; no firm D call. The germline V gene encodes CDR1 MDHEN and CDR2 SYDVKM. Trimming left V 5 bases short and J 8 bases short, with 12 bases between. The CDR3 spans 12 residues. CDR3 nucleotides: TGTGCCAGCAGTGCGGGTCTCCCCGGCTACACCTTC. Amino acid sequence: CASSAGLPGYTF.

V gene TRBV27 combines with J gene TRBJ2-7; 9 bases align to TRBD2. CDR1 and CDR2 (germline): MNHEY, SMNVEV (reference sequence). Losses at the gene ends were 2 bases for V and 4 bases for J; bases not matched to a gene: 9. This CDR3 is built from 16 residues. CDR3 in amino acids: CASSLVGAGGGYEQYF. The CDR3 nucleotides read TGTGCCAGCAGTTTAGTCGGAGCGGGAGGTGGTTACGAGCAGTACTTC.

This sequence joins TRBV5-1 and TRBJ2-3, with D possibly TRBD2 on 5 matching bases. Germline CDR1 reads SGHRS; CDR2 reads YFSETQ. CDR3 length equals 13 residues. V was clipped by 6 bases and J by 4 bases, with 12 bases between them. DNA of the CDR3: TGCGCCAGCAAGGAGCTTAGCGCAGATACGCAGTATTTT. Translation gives CASKELSADTQYF.

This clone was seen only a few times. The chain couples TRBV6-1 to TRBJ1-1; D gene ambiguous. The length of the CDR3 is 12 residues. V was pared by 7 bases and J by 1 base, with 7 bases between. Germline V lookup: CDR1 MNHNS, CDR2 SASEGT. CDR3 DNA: TGTGCCAGCACCGCAGGGAACACTGAAGCTTTCTTT. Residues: CASTAGNTEAFF.

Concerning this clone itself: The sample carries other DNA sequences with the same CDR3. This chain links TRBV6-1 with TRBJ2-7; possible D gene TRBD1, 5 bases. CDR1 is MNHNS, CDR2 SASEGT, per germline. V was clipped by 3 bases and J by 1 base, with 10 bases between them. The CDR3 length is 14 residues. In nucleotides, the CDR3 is TGTGCCAGCAGTGACTCCGGACAATCCTACGAGCAGTACTTC. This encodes CASSDSGQSYEQYF.

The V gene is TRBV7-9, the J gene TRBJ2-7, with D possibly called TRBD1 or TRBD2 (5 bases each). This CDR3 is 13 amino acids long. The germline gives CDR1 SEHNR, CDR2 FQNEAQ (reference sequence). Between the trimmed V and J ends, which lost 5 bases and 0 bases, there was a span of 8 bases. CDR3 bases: TGTGCCAGCAGCCGGGACCACTCCTACGAGCAGTACTTC. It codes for CASSRDHSYEQYF.

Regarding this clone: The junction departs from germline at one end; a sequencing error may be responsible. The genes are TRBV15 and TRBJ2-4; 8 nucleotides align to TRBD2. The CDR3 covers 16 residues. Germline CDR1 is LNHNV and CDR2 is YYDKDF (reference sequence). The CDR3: CATSRASGRAENIQYF. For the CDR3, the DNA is TGTGCCACCAGCAGAGCAAGCGGGAGAGCCGAAAACATTCAGTACTTC. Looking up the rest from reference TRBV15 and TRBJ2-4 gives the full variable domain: DAMVIQNPRYQVTQFGKPVTLSCSQTLNHNVMYWYQQKSSQAPKLLFHYYDKDFNNEADTPDNFQSRRPNTSFCFLDIRSPGLGDTAMYLCATSRASGRAENIQYFGAGTRLSVL.

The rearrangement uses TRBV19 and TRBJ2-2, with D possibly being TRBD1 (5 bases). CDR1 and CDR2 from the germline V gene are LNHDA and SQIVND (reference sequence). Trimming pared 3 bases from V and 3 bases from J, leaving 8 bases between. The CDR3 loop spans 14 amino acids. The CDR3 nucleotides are TGTGCCAGTAGTATCCAGGGTGACACCGGGGAGCTGTTTTTT. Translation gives CASSIQGDTGELFF.

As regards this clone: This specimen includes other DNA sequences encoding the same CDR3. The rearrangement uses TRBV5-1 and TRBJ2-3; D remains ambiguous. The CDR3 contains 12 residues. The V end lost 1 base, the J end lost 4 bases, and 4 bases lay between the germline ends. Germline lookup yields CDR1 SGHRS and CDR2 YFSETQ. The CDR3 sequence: CASSLNSDTQYF. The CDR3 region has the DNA TGCGCCAGCAGCTTGAATTCAGATACGCAGTATTTT.

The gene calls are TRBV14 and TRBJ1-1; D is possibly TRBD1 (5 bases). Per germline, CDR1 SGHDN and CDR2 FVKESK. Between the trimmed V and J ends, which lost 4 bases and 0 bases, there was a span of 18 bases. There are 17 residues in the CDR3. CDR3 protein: CASSPGSRFGVNTEAFF. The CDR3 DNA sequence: TGTGCCAGCAGCCCAGGGTCCCGATTCGGGGTGAACACTGAAGCTTTCTTT.

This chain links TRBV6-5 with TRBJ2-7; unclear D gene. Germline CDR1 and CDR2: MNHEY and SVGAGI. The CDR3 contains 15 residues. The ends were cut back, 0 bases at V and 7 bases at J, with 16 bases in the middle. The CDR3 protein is CASSYSAGPLREQYF. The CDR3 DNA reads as TGTGCCAGCAGTTACTCGGCAGGACCTTTAAGAGAGCAGTACTTC.

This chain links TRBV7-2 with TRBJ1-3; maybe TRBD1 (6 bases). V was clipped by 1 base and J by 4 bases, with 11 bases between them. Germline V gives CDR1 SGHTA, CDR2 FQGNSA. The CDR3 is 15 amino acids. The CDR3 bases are TGTGCCAGCAGCTTAGTGGGGGCGGCCGGAAACACCATATATTTT. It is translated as CASSLVGAAGNTIYF.

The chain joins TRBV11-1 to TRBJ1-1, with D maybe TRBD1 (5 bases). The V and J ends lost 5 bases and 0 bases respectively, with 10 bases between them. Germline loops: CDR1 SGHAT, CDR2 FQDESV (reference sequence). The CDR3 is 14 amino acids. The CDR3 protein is CASSNPTVNTEAFF. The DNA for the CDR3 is TGTGCCAGCAGCAACCCGACAGTGAACACTGAAGCTTTCTTT.

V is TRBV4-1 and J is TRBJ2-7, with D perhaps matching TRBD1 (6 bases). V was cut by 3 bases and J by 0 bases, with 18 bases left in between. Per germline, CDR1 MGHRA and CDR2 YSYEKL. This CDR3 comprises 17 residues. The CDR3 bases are TGCGCCAGCAGCCAGCTGGACAGACCATCTCGCTCCTACGAGCAGTACTTC. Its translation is CASSQLDRPSRSYEQYF.

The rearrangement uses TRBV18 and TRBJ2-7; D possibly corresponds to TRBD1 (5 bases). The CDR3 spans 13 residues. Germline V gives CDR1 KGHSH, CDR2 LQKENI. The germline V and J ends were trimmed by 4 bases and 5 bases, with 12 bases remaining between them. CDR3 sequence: CASSLSVRDEQYF. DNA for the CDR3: TGTGCCAGCTCACTTTCTGTCAGGGACGAGCAGTACTTC.

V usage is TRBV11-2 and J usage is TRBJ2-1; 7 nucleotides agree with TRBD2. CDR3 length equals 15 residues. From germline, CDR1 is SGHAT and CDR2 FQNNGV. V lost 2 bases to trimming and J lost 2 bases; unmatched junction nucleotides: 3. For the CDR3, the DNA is TGTGCCAGCAGCTTATCAGGACTAGCCTACAATGAGCAGTTCTTC. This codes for CASSLSGLAYNEQFF.

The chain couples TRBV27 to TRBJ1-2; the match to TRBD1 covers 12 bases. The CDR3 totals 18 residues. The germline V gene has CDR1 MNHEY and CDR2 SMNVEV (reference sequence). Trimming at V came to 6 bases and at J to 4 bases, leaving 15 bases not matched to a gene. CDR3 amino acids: CASRKESGQGAQGYGYTF. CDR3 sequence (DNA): TGTGCCAGCAGAAAGGAGTCGGGACAGGGGGCGCAGGGCTATGGCTACACCTTC.

In DNA form, the CDR3 reads TGTGCCAGCAGCTACTCACCAACGACTCCTAGCGGCGAGACCCAGTACTTC. Translating it yields CASSYSPTTPSGETQYF. The chain is built from TRBV7-2 and TRBJ2-5, with 7 positions matching TRBD2. Germline lookup yields CDR1 SGHTA and CDR2 FQGNSA. The CDR3 contains 17 residues. Unmatched junction bases numbered 16, after V lost 4 bases and J lost 5 bases.

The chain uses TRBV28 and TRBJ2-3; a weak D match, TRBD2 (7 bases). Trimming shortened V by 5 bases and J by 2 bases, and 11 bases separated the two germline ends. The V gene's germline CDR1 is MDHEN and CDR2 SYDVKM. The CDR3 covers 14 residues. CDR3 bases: TGTGCCAGCAGTCCGGCGGGGGCCACAGATACGCAGTATTTT. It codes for CASSPAGATDTQYF.

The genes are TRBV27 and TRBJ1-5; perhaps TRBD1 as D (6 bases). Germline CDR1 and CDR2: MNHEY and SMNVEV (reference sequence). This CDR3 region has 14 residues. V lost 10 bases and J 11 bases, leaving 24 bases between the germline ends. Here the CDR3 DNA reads TGTGCCACCAGAATGACAGGTTCGGGAGGGGCCCAGCATTTT. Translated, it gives CATRMTGSGGAQHF.

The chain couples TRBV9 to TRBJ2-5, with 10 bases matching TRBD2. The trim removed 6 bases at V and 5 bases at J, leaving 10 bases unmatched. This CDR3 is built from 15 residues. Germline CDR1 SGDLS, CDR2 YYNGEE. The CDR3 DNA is TGTGCCAGCACCAAGAGCGGGAGGGCCGAGGAGACCCAGTACTTC. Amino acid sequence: CASTKSGRAEETQYF. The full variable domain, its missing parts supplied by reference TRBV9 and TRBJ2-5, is DSGVTQTPKHLITATGQRVTLRCSPRSGDLSVYWYQQSLDQGLQFLIQYYNGEERAKGNILERFSAQQFPDLHSELNLSSLELGDSALYFCASTKSGRAEETQYFGPGTRLLVL.

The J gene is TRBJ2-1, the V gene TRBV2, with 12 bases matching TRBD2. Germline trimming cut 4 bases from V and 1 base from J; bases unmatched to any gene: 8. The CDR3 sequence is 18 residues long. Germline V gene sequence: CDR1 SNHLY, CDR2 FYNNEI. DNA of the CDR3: TGTGCCAGCAGTGCCCAGCTAGCGGGAGGGCCGTCCTACAATGAGCAGTTCTTC. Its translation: CASSAQLAGGPSYNEQFF.

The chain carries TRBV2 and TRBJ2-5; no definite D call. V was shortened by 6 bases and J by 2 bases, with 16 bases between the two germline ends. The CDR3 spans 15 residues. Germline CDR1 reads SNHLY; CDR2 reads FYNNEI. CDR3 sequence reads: CASSQTLALQETQYF. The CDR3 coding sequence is TGTGCCAGCAGCCAGACACTTGCCCTTCAAGAGACCCAGTACTTC.

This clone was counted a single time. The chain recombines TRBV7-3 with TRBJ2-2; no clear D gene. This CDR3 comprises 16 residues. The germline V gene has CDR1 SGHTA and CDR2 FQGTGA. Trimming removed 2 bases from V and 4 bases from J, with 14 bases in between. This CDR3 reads CASSLGHVRSTGELFF. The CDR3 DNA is TGTGCCAGCAGCTTAGGGCACGTTCGGAGCACCGGGGAGCTGTTTTTT.